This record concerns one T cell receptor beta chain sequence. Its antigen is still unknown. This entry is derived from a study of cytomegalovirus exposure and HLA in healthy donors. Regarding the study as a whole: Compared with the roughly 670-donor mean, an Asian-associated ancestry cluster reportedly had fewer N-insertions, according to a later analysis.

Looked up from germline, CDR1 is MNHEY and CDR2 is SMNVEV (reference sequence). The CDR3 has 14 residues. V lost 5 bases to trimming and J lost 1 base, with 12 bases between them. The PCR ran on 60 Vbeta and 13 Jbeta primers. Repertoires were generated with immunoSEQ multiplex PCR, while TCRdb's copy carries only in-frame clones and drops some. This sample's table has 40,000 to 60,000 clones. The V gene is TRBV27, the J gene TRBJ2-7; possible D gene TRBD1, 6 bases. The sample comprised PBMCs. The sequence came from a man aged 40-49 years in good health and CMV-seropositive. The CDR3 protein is CASSHGTSSYEQYF. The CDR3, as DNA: TGTGCCAGCAGTCACGGGACATCGTCCTACGAGCAGTACTTC.